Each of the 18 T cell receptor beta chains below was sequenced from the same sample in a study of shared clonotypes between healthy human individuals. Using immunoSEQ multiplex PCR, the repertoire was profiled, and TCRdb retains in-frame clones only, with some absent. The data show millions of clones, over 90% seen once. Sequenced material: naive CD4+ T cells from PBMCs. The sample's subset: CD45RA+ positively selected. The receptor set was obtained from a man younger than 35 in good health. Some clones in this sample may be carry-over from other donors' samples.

The CDR3 region has the DNA TGTGCCAGCAGCTTATCCCGACAGGGGCCGAGCTCCTACGAGCAGTACTTC. Its protein is CASSLSRQGPSSYEQYF. The chain recombines TRBV7-9 with TRBJ2-7; TRBD1 agrees at 8 bases. The CDR3 spans 17 residues. Per the germline V gene, CDR1 is SEHNR and CDR2 is FQNEAQ (reference sequence). V shed 2 bases and J 0 bases; nucleotides not matched to a gene: 9.

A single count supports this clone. In DNA form, the CDR3 reads TGTGCCATCAGTGCCGGGTCTGCGGCCGGGGAGCTGTTTTTT. Translation gives CAISAGSAAGELFF. This chain uses TRBV10-3 with TRBJ2-2; D is unclear. With 4 bases removed from V and 6 bases from J, the gap between germline ends came to 12 bases. Germline assignment: CDR1 ENHRY and CDR2 SYGVKD. The CDR3 extends over 14 amino acids.

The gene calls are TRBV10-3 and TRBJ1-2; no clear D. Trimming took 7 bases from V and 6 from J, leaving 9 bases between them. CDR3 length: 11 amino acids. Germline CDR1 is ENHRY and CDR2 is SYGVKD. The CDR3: CAINNEDGYTF. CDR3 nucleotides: TGTGCCATCAATAACGAGGATGGCTACACCTTC.

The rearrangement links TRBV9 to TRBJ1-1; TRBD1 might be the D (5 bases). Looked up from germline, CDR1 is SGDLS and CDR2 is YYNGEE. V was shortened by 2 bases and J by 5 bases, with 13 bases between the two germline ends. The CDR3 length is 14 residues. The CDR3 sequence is CASSVFAGNTEAFF. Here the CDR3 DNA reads TGTGCCAGCAGCGTCTTTGCAGGGAATACTGAAGCTTTCTTT.

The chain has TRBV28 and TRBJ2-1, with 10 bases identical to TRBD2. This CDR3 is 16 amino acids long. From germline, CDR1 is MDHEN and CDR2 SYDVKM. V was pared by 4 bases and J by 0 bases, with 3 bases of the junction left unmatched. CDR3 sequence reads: CASSSASGGSYNEQFF. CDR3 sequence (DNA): TGTGCCAGCAGTTCGGCTAGCGGGGGCTCCTACAATGAGCAGTTCTTC.

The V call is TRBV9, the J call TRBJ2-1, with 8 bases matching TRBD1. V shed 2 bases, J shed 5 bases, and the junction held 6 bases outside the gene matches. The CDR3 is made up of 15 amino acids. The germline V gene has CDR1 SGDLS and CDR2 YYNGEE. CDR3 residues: CASSVEDRAHNEQFF. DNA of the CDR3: TGTGCCAGCAGCGTGGAGGACAGGGCTCACAATGAGCAGTTCTTC.

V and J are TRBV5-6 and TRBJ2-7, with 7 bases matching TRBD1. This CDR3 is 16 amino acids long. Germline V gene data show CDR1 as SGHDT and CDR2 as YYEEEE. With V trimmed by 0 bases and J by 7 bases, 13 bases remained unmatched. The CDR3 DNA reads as TGTGCCAGCAGCTTGGATTTAGGGGGCGCATCCGGGGAGCAGTACTTC. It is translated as CASSLDLGGASGEQYF.

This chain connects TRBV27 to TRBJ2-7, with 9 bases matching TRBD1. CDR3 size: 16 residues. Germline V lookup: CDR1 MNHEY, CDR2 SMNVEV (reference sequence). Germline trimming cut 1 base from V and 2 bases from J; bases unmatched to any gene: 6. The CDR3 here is CASSLYWTGEAYEQYF. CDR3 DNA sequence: TGTGCCAGCAGTTTATACTGGACAGGGGAAGCCTACGAGCAGTACTTC.

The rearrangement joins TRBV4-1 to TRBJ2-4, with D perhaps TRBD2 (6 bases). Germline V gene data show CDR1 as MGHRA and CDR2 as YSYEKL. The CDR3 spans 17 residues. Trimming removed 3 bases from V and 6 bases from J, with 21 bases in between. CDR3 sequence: CASSHPQAGRSVNIQYF. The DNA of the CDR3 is TGCGCCAGCAGCCACCCCCAGGCAGGGAGGTCTGTAAACATTCAGTACTTC.

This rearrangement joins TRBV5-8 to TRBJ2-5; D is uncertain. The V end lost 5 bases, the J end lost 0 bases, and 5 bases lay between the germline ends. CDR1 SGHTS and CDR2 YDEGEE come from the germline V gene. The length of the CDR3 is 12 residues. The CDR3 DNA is TGTGCCAGCAGTTTGTACCAAGAGACCCAGTACTTC. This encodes CASSLYQETQYF.

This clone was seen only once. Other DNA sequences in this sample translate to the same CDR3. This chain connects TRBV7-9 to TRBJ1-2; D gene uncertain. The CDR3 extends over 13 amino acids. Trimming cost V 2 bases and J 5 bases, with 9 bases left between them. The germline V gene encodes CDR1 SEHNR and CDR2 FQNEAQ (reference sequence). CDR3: CASSLFPSYGYTF. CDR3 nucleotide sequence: TGTGCCAGCAGCTTATTTCCCTCATATGGCTACACCTTC.

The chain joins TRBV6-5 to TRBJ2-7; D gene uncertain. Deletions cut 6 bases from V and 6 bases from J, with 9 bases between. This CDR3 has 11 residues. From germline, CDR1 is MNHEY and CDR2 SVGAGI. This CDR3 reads CASSTSLEQYF. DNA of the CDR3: TGTGCCAGCAGCACTTCCCTCGAGCAGTACTTC.

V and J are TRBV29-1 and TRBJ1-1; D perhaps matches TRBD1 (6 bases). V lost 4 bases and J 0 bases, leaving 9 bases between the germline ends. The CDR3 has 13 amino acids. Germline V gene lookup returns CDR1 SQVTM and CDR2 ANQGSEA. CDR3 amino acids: CSVGQAMNTEAFF. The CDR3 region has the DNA TGCAGCGTTGGACAGGCGATGAACACTGAAGCTTTCTTT.

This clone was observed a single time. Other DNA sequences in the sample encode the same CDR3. The CDR3, as DNA: TGTGCCACCAGCAGGACAGGGTTCGGGGAAAAACTGTTTTTT. Protein sequence: CATSRTGFGEKLFF. V gene TRBV15 combines with J gene TRBJ1-4; TRBD1 matches 7 bases. The V gene end was trimmed by 3 bases and the J gene end by 8 bases; junction bases not matched to a gene: 6. There are 14 residues in the CDR3. In germline, CDR1 is LNHNV, CDR2 YYDKDF (reference sequence).

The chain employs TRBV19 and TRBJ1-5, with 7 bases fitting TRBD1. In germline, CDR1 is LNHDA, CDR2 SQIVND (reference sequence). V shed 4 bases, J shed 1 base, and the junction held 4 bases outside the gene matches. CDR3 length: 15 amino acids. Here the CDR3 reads CASSKTGMSNQPQHF. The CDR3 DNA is TGTGCCAGTAGTAAGACAGGGATGAGCAATCAGCCCCAGCATTTT.

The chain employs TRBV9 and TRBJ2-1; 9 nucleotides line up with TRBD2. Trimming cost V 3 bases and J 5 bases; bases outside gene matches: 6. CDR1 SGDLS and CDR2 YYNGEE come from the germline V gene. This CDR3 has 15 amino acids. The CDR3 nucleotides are TGTGCCAGCAGCGCGCCGGGACTAGCAAACAATGAGCAGTTCTTC. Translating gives CASSAPGLANNEQFF.

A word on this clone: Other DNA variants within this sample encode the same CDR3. DNA of the CDR3: TGTGCCAGCTCACTCCCTAACTATGGCTACACCTTC. Its translation: CASSLPNYGYTF. The rearrangement uses TRBV18 and TRBJ1-2; D gene uncertain. Trimming pared 4 bases from V and 0 bases from J, leaving 3 bases between. The CDR3 spans 12 residues. Per germline, CDR1 KGHSH and CDR2 LQKENI.

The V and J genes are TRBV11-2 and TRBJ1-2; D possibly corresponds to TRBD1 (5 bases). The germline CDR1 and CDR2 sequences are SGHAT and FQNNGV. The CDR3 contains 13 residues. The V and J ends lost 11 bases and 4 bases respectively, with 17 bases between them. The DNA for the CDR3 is TGTGCCGTAGCTTCGGCGGGGGGCTATGGCTACACCTTC. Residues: CAVASAGGYGYTF.